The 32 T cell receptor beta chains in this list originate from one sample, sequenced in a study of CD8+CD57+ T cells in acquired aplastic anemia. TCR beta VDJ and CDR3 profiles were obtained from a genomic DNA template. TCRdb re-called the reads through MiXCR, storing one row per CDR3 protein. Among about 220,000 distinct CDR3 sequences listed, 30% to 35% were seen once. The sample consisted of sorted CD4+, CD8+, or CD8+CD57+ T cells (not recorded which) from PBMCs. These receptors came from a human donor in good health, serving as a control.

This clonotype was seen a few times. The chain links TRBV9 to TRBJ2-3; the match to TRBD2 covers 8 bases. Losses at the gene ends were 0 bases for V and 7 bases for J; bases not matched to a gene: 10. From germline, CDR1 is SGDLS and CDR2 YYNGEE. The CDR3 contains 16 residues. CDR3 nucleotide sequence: TGTGCCAGCAGCGTAGGGCCGAGCGGGGGTATGAATACGCAGTATTTT. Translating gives CASSVGPSGGMNTQYF.

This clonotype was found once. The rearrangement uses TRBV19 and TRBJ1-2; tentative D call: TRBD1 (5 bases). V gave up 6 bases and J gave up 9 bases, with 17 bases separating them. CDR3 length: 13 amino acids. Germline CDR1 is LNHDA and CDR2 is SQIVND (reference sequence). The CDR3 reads CASRLSGRESYTF. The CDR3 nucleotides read TGTGCCAGTAGGTTATCAGGGAGGGAGAGCTACACCTTC.

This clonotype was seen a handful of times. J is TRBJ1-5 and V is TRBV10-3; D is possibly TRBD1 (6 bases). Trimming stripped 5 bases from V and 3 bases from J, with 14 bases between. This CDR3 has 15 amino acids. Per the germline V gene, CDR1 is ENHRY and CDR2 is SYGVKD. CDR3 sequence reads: CAISNRDVSNQPQHF. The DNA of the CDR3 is TGTGCCATCAGTAACAGGGATGTCTCCAATCAGCCCCAGCATTTT.

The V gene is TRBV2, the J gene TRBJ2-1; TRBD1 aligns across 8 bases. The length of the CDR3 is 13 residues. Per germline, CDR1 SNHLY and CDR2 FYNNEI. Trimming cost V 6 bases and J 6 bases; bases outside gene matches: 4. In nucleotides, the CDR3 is TGTGCCAGCAGGGACAGGGATTTCAATGAGCAGTTCTTC. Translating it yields CASRDRDFNEQFF.

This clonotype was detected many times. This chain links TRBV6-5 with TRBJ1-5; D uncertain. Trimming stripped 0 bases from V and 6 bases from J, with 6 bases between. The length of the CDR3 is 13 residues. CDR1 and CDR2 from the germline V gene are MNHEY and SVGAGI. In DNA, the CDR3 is TGTGCCAGCAGTTACTCCGCTTTTCAGCCCCAGCATTTT. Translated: CASSYSAFQPQHF.

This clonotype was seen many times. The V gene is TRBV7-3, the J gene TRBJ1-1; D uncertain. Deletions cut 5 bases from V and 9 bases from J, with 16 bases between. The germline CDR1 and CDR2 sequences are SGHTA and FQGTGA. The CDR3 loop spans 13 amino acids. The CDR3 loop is CASSQTRNGQAFF. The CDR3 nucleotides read TGTGCCAGCAGCCAAACTAGGAACGGACAAGCTTTCTTT.

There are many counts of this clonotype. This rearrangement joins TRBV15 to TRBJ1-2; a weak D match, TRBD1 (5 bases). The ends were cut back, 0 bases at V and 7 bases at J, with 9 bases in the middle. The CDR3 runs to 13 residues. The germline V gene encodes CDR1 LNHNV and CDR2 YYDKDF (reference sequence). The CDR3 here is CATSRDLQGGYTF. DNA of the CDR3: TGTGCCACCAGCAGAGATCTGCAGGGTGGCTACACCTTC.

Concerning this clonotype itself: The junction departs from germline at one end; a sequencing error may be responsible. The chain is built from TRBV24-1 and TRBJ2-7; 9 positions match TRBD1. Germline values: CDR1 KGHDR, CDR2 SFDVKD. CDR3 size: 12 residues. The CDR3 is CSGGQGYYEQYF. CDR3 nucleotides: TGCAGTGGGGGACAGGGATACTACGAGCAGTACTTC.

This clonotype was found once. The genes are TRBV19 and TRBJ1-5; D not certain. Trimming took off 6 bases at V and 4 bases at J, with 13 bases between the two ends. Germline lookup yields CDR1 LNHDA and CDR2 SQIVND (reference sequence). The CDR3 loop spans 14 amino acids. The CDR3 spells CASSSSGENQPQHF. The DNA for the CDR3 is TGTGCCAGTAGCTCTAGCGGGGAAAATCAGCCCCAGCATTTT.

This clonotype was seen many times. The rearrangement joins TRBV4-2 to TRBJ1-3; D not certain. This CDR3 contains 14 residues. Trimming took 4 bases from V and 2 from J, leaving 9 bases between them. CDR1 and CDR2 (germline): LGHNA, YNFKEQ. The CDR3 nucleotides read TGTGCCAGCAGCCCGGGTAGGGCTGGAAACACCATATATTTT. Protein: CASSPGRAGNTIYF.

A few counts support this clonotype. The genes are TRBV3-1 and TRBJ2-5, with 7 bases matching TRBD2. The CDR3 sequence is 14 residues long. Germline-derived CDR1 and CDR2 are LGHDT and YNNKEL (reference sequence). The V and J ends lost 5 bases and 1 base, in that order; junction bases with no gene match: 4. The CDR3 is CASSYPGGQETQYF. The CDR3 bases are TGTGCCAGCAGCTACCCGGGGGGCCAAGAGACCCAGTACTTC.

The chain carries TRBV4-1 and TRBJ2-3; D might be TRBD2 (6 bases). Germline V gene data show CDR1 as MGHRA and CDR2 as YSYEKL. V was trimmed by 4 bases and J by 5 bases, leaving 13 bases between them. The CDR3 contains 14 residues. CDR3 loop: CASSPREAEDTQYF. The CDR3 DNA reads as TGCGCCAGCAGCCCGAGGGAGGCGGAAGATACGCAGTATTTT.

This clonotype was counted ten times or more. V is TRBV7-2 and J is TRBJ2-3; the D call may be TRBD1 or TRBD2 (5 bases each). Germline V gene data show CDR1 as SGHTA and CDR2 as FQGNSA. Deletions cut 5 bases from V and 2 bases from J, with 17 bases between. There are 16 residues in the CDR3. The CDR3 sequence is CASSPKRWGYTDTQYF. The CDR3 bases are TGTGCCAGCAGCCCAAAGCGGTGGGGGTACACAGATACGCAGTATTTT.

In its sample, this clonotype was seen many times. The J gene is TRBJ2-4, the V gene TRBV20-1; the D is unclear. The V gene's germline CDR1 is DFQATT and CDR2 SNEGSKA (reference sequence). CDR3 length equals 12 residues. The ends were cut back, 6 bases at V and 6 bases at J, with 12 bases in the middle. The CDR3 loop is CSASFGLNIQYF. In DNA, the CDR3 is TGCAGTGCCAGTTTCGGCCTAAACATTCAGTACTTC.

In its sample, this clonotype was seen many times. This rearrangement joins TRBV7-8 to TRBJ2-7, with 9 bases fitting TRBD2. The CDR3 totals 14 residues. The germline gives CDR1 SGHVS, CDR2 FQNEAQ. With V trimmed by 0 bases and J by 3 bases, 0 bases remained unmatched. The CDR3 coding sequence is TGTGCCAGCAGCTTAGCGACTAGCGGCTACGAGCAGTACTTC. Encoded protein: CASSLATSGYEQYF.

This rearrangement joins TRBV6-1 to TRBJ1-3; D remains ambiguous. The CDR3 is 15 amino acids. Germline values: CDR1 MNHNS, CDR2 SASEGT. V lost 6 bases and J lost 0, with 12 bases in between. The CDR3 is CASSGEGLSGNTIYF. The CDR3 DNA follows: TGTGCCAGCAGCGGCGAGGGCCTCTCTGGAAACACCATATATTTT.

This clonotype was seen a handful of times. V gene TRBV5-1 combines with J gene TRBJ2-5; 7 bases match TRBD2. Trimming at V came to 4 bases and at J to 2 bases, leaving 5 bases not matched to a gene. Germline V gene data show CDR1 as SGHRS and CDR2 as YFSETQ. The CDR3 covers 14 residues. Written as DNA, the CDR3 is TGCGCCAGCAGCCCTCGGGGGGTACAAGAGACCCAGTACTTC. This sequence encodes CASSPRGVQETQYF.

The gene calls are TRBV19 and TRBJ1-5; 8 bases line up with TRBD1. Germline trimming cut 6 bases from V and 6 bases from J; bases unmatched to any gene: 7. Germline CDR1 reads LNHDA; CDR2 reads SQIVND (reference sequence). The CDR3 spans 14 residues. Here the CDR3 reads CASRPTGVLQPQHF. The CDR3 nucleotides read TGTGCCAGTAGACCGACAGGGGTCCTTCAGCCCCAGCATTTT.

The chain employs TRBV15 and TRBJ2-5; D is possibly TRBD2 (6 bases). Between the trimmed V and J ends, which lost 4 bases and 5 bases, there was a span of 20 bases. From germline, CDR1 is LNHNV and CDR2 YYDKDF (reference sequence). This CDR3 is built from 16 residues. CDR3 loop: CATSTGRGLPLETQYF. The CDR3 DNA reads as TGTGCCACCAGCACCGGGCGGGGACTGCCCTTGGAGACCCAGTACTTC.

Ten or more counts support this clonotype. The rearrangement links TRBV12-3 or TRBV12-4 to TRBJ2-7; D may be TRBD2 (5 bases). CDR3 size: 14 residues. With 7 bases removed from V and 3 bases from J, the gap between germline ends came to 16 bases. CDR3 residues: CASTSGVQSYEQYF. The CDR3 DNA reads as TGTGCCAGCACTTCCGGGGTTCAAAGCTACGAGCAGTACTTC.

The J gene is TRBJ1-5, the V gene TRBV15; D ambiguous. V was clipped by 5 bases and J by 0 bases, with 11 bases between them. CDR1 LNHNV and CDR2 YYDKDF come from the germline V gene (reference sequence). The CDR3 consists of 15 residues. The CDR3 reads CATSPQENSNQPQHF. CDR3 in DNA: TGTGCCACCAGCCCTCAGGAAAATAGCAATCAGCCCCAGCATTTT.

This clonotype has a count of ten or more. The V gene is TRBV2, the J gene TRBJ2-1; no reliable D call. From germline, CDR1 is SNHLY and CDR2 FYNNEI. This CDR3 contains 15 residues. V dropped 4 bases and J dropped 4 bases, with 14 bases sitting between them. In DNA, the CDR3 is TGTGCCAGCAGTGCAAGCGCCTCCCGGTACAATGAGCAGTTCTTC. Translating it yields CASSASASRYNEQFF.

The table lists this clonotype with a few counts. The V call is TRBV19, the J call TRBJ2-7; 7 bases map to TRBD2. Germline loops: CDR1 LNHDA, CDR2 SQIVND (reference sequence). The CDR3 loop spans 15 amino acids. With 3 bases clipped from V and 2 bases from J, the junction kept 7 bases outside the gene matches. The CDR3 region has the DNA TGTGCCAGTAGTATCTTGGGCGGGGGACCCTACGAGCAGTACTTC. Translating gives CASSILGGGPYEQYF.

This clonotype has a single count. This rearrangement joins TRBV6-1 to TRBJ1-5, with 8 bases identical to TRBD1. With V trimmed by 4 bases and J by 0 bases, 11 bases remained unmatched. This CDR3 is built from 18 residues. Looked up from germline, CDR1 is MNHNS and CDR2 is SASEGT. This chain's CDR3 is CASSADTGGPYSNQPQHF. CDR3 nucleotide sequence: TGTGCCAGCAGTGCAGACACAGGGGGACCTTATAGCAATCAGCCCCAGCATTTT.

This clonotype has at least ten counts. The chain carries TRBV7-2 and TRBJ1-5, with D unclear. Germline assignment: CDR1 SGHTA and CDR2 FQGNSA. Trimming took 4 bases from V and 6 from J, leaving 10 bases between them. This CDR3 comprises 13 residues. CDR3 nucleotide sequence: TGTGCCAGCAGCTCCGTTTGGGCTCAGCCCCAGCATTTT. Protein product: CASSSVWAQPQHF.

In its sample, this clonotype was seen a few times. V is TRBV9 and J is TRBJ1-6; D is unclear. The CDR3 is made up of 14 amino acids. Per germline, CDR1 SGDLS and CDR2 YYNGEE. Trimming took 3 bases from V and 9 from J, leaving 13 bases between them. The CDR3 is CASSDGPQGSPLHF. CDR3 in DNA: TGTGCCAGCAGCGATGGGCCCCAAGGTTCACCCCTCCACTTT.

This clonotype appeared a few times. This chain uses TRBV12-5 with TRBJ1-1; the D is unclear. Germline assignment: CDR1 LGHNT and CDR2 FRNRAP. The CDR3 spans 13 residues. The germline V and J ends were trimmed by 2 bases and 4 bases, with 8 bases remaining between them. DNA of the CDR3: TGTGCTAGTGGTTTGATCTGGGGCACTGAAGCTTTCTTT. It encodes CASGLIWGTEAFF.

As DNA, the CDR3 is TGTGCCAGCAGTCCTACGAGCGGGACTCCCTACAATGAGCAGTTCTTC. Translated: CASSPTSGTPYNEQFF. The rearrangement uses TRBV6-1 and TRBJ2-1; 7 nucleotides agree with TRBD2. The germline V gene encodes CDR1 MNHNS and CDR2 SASEGT. The ends lost 5 bases at V and 2 bases at J; junction bases unmatched: 9. CDR3 size: 16 residues.

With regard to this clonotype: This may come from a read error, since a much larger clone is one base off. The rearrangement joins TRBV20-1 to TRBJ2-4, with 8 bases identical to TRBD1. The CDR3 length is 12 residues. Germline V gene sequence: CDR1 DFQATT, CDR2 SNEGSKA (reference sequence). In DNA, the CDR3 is TGCAGTGCCATGGACAGGGCAAACATTCGGTACTTC. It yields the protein CSAMDRANIRYF.

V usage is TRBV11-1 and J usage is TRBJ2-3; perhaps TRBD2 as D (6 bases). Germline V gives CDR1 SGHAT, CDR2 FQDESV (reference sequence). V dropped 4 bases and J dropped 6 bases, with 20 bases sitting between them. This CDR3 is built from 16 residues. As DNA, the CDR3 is TGTGCCAGCAGCTACCTAGCGAGCGGACGTAACGATACGCAGTATTTT. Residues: CASSYLASGRNDTQYF.

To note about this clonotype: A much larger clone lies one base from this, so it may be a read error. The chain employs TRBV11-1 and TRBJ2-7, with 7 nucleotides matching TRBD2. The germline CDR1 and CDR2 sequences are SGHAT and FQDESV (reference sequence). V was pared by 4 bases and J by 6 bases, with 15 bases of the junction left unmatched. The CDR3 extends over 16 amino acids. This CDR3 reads CASSSWGGGSPSEQYF. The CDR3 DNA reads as TGTGCCAGCAGCTCTTGGGGGGGGGGATCCCCCTCCGAGCAGTACTTC.

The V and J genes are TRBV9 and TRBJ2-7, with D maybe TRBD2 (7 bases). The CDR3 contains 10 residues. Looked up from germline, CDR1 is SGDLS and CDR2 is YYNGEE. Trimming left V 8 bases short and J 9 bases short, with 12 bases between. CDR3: CASRGGRQYF. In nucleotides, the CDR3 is TGTGCCAGTAGGGGGGGTCGGCAGTACTTC.